The rows below give T cell receptor beta chains drawn from one sample of a study of T cell responses to AZD1222 COVID-19 vaccine. This table comes from immunoSEQ multiplex PCR, and its TCRdb copy is limited to in-frame clones, with some not included. The sample includes around 200,000 clones, 88% of them seen just once. The specimen was peripheral blood, collected on day 0 of AZD1222 vaccination. These receptors all stem from an adult in good health. The CDR3 runs from the conserved cysteine through the conserved F or W. A D gene is named only where the DNA matches it firmly. Not all rows give a size; the values are once, few, many and, for expanded clones, a class.

cdr3_aa | cdr3_nt | j_call | d_call | v_call | clone_size
CASSQDPPVGGHGYTF | TGCGCCAGCAGCCAAGATCCCCCGGTAGGGGGTCATGGCTACACCTTC | TRBJ1-2 | . | TRBV4-1 | .
CAISEGQGTYEQYF | TGTGCCATCAGTGAGGGACAGGGGACCTACGAGCAGTACTTC | TRBJ2-7 | TRBD1 | TRBV10-3 | .
CAISESDRGERAYF | TGTGCCATCAGTGAGTCAGACAGGGGGGAAAGGGCGTACTTC | TRBJ2-7 | TRBD1 | TRBV10-3 | .
CATSDAGQYYGYTF | TGTGCCACCAGTGATGCGGGACAGTACTATGGCTACACCTTC | TRBJ1-2 | TRBD1 | TRBV24-1 | .
CASSIPQGPANYGYTF | TGTGCCAGCAGCATACCTCAGGGGCCCGCGAACTATGGCTACACCTTC | TRBJ1-2 | . | TRBV5-4 | .
CASSFDRSVAYNEQFF | TGTGCCAGCAGCTTCGACAGGTCTGTCGCCTACAATGAGCAGTTCTTC | TRBJ2-1 | . | TRBV9 | .
CASSSRQGATPQHF | TGCGCCAGCAGCTCAAGACAGGGGGCGACGCCCCAGCATTTT | TRBJ1-5 | TRBD1 | TRBV5-1 | .
CAILRPGGYWQPQHF | TGTGCCATCCTGCGCCCGGGGGGCTATTGGCAGCCCCAGCATTTT | TRBJ1-5 | . | TRBV3-1/TRBV3-2 | .
CASSPPARGNTEAFF | TGTGCCAGCTCGCCGCCAGCTCGGGGGAACACTGAAGCTTTCTTT | TRBJ1-1 | . | TRBV18 | .
CASSLAMSPGAREQYF | TGCGCCAGCAGCTTGGCCATGAGCCCCGGGGCTCGGGAGCAGTACTTC | TRBJ2-7 | . | TRBV5-1 | once
CASSLAGGLYEQYF | TGCGCCAGCAGCTTAGCGGGAGGTCTCTACGAGCAGTACTTC | TRBJ2-7 | TRBD2 | TRBV5-1 | once
CASSQGRGNTIYF | TGTGCCAGCAGCCAAGGTCGGGGGAACACCATATATTTT | TRBJ1-3 | . | TRBV3-1/TRBV3-2 | .
CASSESRSLTDTQYF | TGCGCCAGCAGTGAGTCGAGGAGTCTCACAGATACGCAGTATTTT | TRBJ2-3 | . | TRBV10-1 | .
CASSLGPGQGAYEQYF | TGTGCCAGCAGCTTAGGGCCCGGACAGGGGGCTTACGAGCAGTACTTC | TRBJ2-7 | TRBD1 | TRBV11-3 | once
CASSIPPQATNEKLFF | TGTGCCAGTAGTATCCCCCCACAAGCAACTAATGAAAAACTGTTTTTT | TRBJ1-4 | . | TRBV19 | .
CASSPGQGKFQPQHF | TGTGCCAGCAGCCCGGGACAGGGGAAATTTCAGCCCCAGCATTTT | TRBJ1-5 | TRBD1 | TRBV7-8 | .
CASSSRWNEQYF | TGTGCCAGCAGCTCGCGGTGGAACGAGCAGTACTTC | TRBJ2-7 | . | TRBV11-3 | few
CASSLGGPGDTGELFF | TGTGCCAGCAGTTTAGGTGGACCGGGGGACACCGGGGAGCTGTTTTTT | TRBJ2-2 | . | TRBV28 | once
CASSASSLADTQYF | TGTGCCAGCAGCGCCTCGAGCCTAGCGGATACGCAGTATTTT | TRBJ2-3 | . | TRBV9 | few
CASSHTGDGNQPQHF | TGTGCCAGCAGCCATACAGGGGACGGCAATCAGCCCCAGCATTTT | TRBJ1-5 | TRBD1 | TRBV11-2 | .
CASSPQGGLDEKLFF | TGTGCCAGCAGTCCACAGGGGGGGCTGGATGAAAAACTGTTTTTT | TRBJ1-4 | TRBD1 | TRBV28 | .
CASSQDLGRVEGYTF | TGCGCCAGCAGCCAAGATCTAGGCAGGGTGGAAGGCTACACCTTC | TRBJ1-2 | . | TRBV4-3 | .
CASSSQETQYF | TGCGCCAGCAGCAGCCAAGAGACCCAGTACTTC | TRBJ2-5 | . | TRBV5-1 | .
CASSPSSMGMGSPLHF | TGTGCCAGCAGTCCTTCTAGTATGGGGATGGGTTCACCCCTCCACTTT | TRBJ1-6 | . | TRBV28 | .
CASSIVRGTEAFF | TGTGCCAGTAGTATCGTCAGGGGCACTGAAGCTTTCTTT | TRBJ1-1 | . | TRBV19 | .
CASSTHRGPDTQYF | TGTGCCAGCAGCACACACAGGGGTCCAGATACGCAGTATTTT | TRBJ2-3 | TRBD1 | TRBV11-2 | .
CASSKIAIGDGRENTGELFF | TGTGCCAGCAGCAAAATCGCCATCGGGGACGGGAGGGAAAACACCGGGGAGCTGTTTTTT | TRBJ2-2 | . | TRBV21-1 | few
CASSISGTSGGGSTDTQYF | TGTGCCAGCAGCATTAGCGGGACTAGCGGGGGGGGAAGCACAGATACGCAGTATTTT | TRBJ2-3 | TRBD2 | TRBV5-4 | .
CASSQGRGQLNEKLFF | TGCGCCAGCAGCCAAGGGAGGGGACAGCTTAATGAAAAACTGTTTTTT | TRBJ1-4 | TRBD1 | TRBV4-1 | .
CASSREGQSYEQYF | TGTGCCAGTAGTAGAGAGGGACAGTCCTACGAGCAGTACTTC | TRBJ2-7 | TRBD1 | TRBV19 | .
CASSLGGGPSYEQYF | TGTGCCAGCAGCTTAGGGGGAGGGCCTTCCTACGAGCAGTACTTC | TRBJ2-7 | TRBD2 | TRBV11-2 | once
CASSVQGAVREKLFF | TGTGCCAGCAGTGTCCAGGGGGCGGTTCGGGAAAAACTGTTTTTT | TRBJ1-4 | TRBD1 | TRBV9 | .
CSASVTDPSYEQYF | TGCAGTGCTAGTGTGACAGATCCTTCCTACGAGCAGTACTTC | TRBJ2-7 | . | TRBV20-1 | .
CASSTAGGDSAYNSPLHF | TGTGCCAGCAGCACGGCCGGAGGGGATAGCGCCTATAATTCACCCCTCCACTTT | TRBJ1-6 | . | TRBV7-2 | .
CANRWGTSGSRYEQFF | TGTGCTAATCGATGGGGGACTAGCGGGAGTAGGTATGAGCAGTTCTTC | TRBJ2-1 | TRBD2 | TRBV19 | .
CAVDSSPNTEAFF | TGTGCCGTCGATAGCAGCCCGAACACTGAAGCTTTCTTT | TRBJ1-1 | . | TRBV28 | .
CAWSVDSWPQHF | TGTGCCTGGAGTGTAGATTCTTGGCCCCAGCATTTT | TRBJ1-5 | . | TRBV30 | .
CASSEGTAYQPQHF | TGCGCCAGCAGTGAAGGGACAGCATATCAGCCCCAGCATTTT | TRBJ1-5 | TRBD1 | TRBV10-2 | .
CASEWRGSGYGYTF | TGTGCCAGCGAATGGAGGGGCTCAGGCTATGGCTACACCTTC | TRBJ1-2 | . | TRBV19 | .
CASSPPRGLNTEAFF | TGTGCCAGCAGCCCCCCTAGGGGATTGAACACTGAAGCTTTCTTT | TRBJ1-1 | . | TRBV9 | .
CASSPAGLGSPLHF | TGTGCCAGCTCACCAGCTGGGTTAGGTTCACCCCTCCACTTT | TRBJ1-6 | . | TRBV18 | .
CASSLKRGGLQETQYF | TGTGCCAGCAGTTTAAAGAGGGGCGGATTACAAGAGACCCAGTACTTC | TRBJ2-5 | . | TRBV27 | .
CASSIPDRGLTDTQYF | TGTGCCAGTAGTATCCCCGACAGGGGACTAACAGATACGCAGTATTTT | TRBJ2-3 | . | TRBV19 | .
CASSPPGGAGGYTF | TGCGCCAGCAGTCCACCCGGTGGCGCGGGGGGCTACACCTTC | TRBJ1-2 | . | TRBV23-1 | .
CASSLEVPPLHF | TGTGCCAGCAGCTTAGAGGTCCCACCCCTCCACTTT | TRBJ1-6 | . | TRBV11-2 | .